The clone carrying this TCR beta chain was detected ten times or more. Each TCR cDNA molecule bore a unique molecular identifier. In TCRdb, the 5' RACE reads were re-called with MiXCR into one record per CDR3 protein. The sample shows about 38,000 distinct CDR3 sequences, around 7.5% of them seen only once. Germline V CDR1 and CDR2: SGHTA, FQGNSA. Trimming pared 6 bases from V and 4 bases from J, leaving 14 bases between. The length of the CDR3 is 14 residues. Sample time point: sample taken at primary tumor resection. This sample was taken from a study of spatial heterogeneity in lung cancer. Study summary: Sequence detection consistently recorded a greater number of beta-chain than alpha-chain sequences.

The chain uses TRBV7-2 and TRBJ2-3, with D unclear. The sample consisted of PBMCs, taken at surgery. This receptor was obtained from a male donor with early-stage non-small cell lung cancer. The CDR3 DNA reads TGTGCCAGCAGTAAGACTCACGGCGCAGATACGCAGTATTTT. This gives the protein CASSKTHGADTQYF.